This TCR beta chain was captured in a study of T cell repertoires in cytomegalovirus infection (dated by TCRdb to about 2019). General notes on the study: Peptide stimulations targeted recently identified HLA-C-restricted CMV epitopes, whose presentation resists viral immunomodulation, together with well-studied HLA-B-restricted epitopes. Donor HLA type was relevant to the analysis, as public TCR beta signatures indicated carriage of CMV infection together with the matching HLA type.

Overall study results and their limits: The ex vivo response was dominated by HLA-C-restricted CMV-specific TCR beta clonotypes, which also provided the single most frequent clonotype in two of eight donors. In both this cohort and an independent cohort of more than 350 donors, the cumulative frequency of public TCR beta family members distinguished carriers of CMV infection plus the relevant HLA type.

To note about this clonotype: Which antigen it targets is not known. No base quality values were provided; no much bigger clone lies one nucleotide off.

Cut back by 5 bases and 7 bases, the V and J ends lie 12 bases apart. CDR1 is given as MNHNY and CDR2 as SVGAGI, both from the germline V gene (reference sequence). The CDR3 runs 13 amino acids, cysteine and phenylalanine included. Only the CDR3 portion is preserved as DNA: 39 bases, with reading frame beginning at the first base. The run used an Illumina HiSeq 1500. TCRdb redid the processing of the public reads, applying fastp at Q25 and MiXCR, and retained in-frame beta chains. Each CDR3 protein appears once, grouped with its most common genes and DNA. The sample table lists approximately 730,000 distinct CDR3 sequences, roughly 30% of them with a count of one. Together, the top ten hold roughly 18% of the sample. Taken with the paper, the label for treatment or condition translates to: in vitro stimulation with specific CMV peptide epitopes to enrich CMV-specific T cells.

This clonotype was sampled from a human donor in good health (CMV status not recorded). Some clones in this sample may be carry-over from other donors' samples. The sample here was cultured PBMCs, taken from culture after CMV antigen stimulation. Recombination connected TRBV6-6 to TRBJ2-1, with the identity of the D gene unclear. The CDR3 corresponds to CASSAIPGNEQFF. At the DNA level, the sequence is TGTGCCAGCAGTGCTATACCTGGGAATGAGCAGTTCTTC.